Following are 8 T cell receptor beta chains from one sample sequenced in a study of T cell responses to AZD1222 COVID-19 vaccine. Generated by immunoSEQ multiplex PCR, the TCRdb table keeps only in-frame clones and is missing some. The sample lists 120,000 to 150,000 clones, 91% occurring once. The sample in question was peripheral blood, obtained 28 days after the second AZD1222 dose. The receptors originated from an adult who received the AZD1222 COVID-19 vaccine.

The chain carries TRBV10-3 and TRBJ2-7, with 9 bases identical to TRBD1. The V segment lost 7 bases and the J segment 9 bases; nucleotides outside the gene matches: 16. The CDR3 spans 15 residues. Germline values: CDR1 ENHRY, CDR2 SYGVKD. Here the CDR3 DNA reads TGTGCCATCAAGGGGGGACAGGGAATCCGCGAGGGGCAGTACTTC. Translating it yields CAIKGGQGIREGQYF.

The chain couples TRBV5-6 to TRBJ1-1; D may be TRBD1 (5 bases). Trimming shortened V by 0 bases and J by 4 bases, and 10 bases separated the two germline ends. The CDR3 totals 14 residues. The germline CDR1 and CDR2 sequences are SGHDT and YYEEEE. The DNA for the CDR3 is TGTGCCAGCAGCTTGGCAGGGCGGGGCACTGAAGCTTTCTTT. Translating it yields CASSLAGRGTEAFF. The full variable domain, its missing parts supplied by reference TRBV5-6 and TRBJ1-1, is DAGVTQSPTHLIKTRGQQVTLRCSPKSGHDTVSWYQQALGQGPQFIFQYYEEEERQRGNFPDRFSGHQFPNYSSELNVNALLLGDSALYLCASSLAGRGTEAFFGQGTRLTVV.

Here the CDR3 DNA reads TGTGCCAGTAGTATCCGACAGGGACGTATGAACACTGAAGCTTTCTTT. It specifies CASSIRQGRMNTEAFF. The rearrangement links TRBV19 to TRBJ1-1; 7 nucleotides align to TRBD1. Germline trimming cut 3 bases from V and 0 bases from J; bases unmatched to any gene: 7. This CDR3 is built from 16 residues. Germline CDR1 is LNHDA and CDR2 is SQIVND (reference sequence).

J is TRBJ2-7 and V is TRBV4-1; unclear D gene. Trimming removed 1 base at V and 2 bases at J, with 15 bases between. CDR1 MGHRA and CDR2 YSYEKL come from the germline V gene. CDR3 length: 16 residues. The CDR3 coding sequence is TGCGCCAGCAGCCAAGGAGCGTCGCGAGTTACCTACGAGCAGTACTTC. Its protein is CASSQGASRVTYEQYF.

V usage is TRBV10-3 and J usage is TRBJ2-7, with 7 bases that match TRBD1. From germline, CDR1 is ENHRY and CDR2 SYGVKD. The CDR3 has 14 amino acids. The V segment lost 6 bases and the J segment 4 bases; nucleotides outside the gene matches: 9. Written as DNA, the CDR3 is TGTGCCATCAGCGCGTTGACAGGGCATTACGAGCAGTACTTC. The encoded protein is CAISALTGHYEQYF.

This sequence joins TRBV24-1 and TRBJ2-3; no clear D. V was trimmed by 4 bases and J by 6 bases, leaving 10 bases between them. The germline V gene encodes CDR1 KGHDR and CDR2 SFDVKD. The CDR3 contains 13 residues. The CDR3 spells CATSESPVDTQYF. The DNA for the CDR3 is TGTGCCACCAGTGAGTCCCCGGTGGATACGCAGTATTTT.

Here the CDR3 reads CASSYPGRREQYF. As DNA, the CDR3 is TGTGCCAGCAGCTACCCGGGACGACGAGAGCAGTACTTC. The V and J genes are TRBV11-3 and TRBJ2-7; D tentatively reads TRBD1 or TRBD2 (5 bases each). Germline CDR1 SGHNT, CDR2 YENEEA. This CDR3 contains 13 residues. V dropped 4 bases and J dropped 7 bases, with 14 bases sitting between them.

V gene TRBV5-1 combines with J gene TRBJ2-3, with D possibly matching TRBD1 (5 bases). Deletions cut 2 bases from V and 4 bases from J, with 14 bases between. CDR1 is SGHRS and CDR2 is YFSETQ in the germline V gene. The CDR3 runs to 15 residues. CDR3 sequence (DNA): TGCGCCAGCAGCTTCGACAGTCGCGGCGCAGATACGCAGTATTTT. Protein: CASSFDSRGADTQYF.